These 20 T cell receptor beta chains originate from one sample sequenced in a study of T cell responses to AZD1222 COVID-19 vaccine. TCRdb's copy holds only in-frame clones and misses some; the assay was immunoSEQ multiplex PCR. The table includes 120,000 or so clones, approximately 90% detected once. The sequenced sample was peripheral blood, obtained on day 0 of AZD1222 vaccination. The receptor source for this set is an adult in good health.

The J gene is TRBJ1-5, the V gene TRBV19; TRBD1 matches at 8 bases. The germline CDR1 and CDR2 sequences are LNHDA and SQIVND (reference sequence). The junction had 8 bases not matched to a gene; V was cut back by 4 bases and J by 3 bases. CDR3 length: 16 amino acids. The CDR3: CASSTPGQAINQPQHF. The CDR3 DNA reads TGTGCCAGTAGTACCCCGGGACAGGCGATCAATCAGCCCCAGCATTTT.

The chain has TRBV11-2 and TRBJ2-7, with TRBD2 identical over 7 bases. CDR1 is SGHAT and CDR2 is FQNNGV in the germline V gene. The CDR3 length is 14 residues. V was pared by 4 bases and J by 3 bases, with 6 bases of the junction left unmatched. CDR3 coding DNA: TGTGCCAGCAGCTCCATAGCGGGCCGCTACGAGCAGTACTTC. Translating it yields CASSSIAGRYEQYF.

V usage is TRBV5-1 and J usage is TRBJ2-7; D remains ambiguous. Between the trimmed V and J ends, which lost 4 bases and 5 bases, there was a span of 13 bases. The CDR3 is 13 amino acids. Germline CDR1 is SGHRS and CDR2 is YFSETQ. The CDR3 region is CASSPGFNHEQYF. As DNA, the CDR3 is TGCGCCAGCAGCCCGGGTTTTAACCACGAGCAGTACTTC.

The chain's CDR3 is CASRWGRTGNTIYF. The DNA of the CDR3 is TGTGCCAGCAGGTGGGGGAGGACTGGAAACACCATATATTTT. The V call is TRBV13, the J call TRBJ1-3; tentatively, D is TRBD1 (5 bases). Looked up from germline, CDR1 is PRHDT and CDR2 is FYEKMQ (reference sequence). This CDR3 has 14 residues. Trimming cost V 6 bases and J 2 bases, with 11 bases left between them.

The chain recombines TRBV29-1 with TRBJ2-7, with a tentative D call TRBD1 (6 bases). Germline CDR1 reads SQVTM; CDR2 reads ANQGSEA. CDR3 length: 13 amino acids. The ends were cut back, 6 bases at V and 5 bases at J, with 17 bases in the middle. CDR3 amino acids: CSVGYLGGHEQYF. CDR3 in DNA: TGCAGCGTGGGATATTTAGGGGGACACGAGCAGTACTTC.

The CDR3 here is CASSAREGTTDTQYF. As DNA, the CDR3 is TGTGCCAGCAGCGCCCGGGAGGGGACGACAGATACGCAGTATTTT. The chain employs TRBV9 and TRBJ2-3; 8 bases line up with TRBD2. The junction had 6 bases not matched to a gene; V was cut back by 3 bases and J by 3 bases. Germline CDR1 is SGDLS and CDR2 is YYNGEE. The CDR3 is 15 amino acids.

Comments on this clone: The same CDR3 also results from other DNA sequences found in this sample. DNA for the CDR3: TGTGCCAGCAGTTTACTGGGGAATCAGCCCCAGCATTTT. Protein product: CASSLLGNQPQHF. The J gene is TRBJ1-5, the V gene TRBV28; D ambiguous. CDR3 length equals 13 residues. V was clipped by 2 bases and J by 4 bases, with 6 bases between them. CDR1 and CDR2 from the germline V gene are MDHEN and SYDVKM.

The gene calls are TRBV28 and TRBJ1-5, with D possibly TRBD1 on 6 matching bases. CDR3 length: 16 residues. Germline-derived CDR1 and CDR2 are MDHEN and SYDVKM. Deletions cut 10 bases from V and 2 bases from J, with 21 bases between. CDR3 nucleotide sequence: TGTGCCACCAGGAAGGGGGATGTTGGGCGCAATCAGCCCCAGCATTTT. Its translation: CATRKGDVGRNQPQHF.

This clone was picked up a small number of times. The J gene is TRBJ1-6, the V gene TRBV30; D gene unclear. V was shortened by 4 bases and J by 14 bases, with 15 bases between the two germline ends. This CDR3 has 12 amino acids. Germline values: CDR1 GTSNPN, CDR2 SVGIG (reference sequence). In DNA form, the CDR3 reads TGTGCCTGGACGGGCAGCCTTCGGGCCCTCCACTTT. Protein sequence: CAWTGSLRALHF.

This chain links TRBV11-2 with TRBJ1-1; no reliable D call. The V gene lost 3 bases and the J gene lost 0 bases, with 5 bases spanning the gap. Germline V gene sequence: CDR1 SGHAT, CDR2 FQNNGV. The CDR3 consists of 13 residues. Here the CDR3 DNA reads TGTGCCAGCAGCTTGGGGATGAACACTGAAGCTTTCTTT. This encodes CASSLGMNTEAFF.

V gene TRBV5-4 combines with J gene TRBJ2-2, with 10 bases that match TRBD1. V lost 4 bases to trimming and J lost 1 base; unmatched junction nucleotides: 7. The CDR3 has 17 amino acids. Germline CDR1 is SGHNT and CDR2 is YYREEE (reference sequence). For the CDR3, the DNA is TGTGCCAGCAGCCAAGGGGACAGGGGTTTGAACACCGGGGAGCTGTTTTTT. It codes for CASSQGDRGLNTGELFF. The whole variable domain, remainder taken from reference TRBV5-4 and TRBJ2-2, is ETGVTQSPTHLIKTRGQQVTLRCSSQSGHNTVSWYQQALGQGPQFIFQYYREEENGRGNFPPRFSGLQFPNYSSELNVNALELDDSALYLCASSQGDRGLNTGELFFGEGSRLTVL.

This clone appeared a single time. CDR3 amino acids: CASSDEGASTEAFF. In DNA form, the CDR3 reads TGTGCCAGCAGTGATGAGGGGGCGAGCACTGAAGCTTTCTTT. The rearrangement uses TRBV6-1 and TRBJ1-1, with TRBD1 identical over 7 bases. The CDR3 totals 14 residues. The ends lost 3 bases at V and 4 bases at J; junction bases unmatched: 5. Germline values: CDR1 MNHNS, CDR2 SASEGT.

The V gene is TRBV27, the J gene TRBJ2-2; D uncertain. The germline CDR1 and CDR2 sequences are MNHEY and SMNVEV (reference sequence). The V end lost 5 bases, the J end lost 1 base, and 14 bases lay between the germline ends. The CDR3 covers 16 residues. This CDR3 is CASSPGPEKNTGELFF. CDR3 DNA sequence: TGTGCCAGCAGTCCCGGCCCCGAGAAGAACACCGGGGAGCTGTTTTTT.

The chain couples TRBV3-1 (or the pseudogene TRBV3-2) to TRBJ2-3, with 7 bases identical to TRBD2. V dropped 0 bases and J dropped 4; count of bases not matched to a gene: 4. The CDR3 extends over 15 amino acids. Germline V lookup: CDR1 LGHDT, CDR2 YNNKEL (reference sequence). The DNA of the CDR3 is TGTGCCAGCAGCCAAGAAGGCGGGAGTTCAGATACGCAGTATTTT. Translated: CASSQEGGSSDTQYF.

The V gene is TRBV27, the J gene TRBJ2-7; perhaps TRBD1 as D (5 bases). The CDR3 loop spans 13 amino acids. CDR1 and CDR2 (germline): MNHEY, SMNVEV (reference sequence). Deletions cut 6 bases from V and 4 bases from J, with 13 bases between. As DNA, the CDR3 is TGTGCCAGCAGCCTCAGGGAAACGTACGAGCAGTACTTC. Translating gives CASSLRETYEQYF.

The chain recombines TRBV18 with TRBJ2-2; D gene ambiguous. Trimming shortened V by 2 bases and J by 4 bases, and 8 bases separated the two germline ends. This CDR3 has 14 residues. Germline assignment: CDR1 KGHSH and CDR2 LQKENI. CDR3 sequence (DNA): TGTGCCAGCTCACCAATGGAGCTCACCGGGGAGCTGTTTTTT. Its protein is CASSPMELTGELFF.

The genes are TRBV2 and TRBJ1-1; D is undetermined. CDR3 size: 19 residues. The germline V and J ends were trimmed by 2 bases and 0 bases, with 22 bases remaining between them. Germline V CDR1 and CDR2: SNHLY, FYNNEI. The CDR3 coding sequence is TGTGCCAGCAGTGAATCCGGGATCCCCTCAACCTTTTTGAACACTGAAGCTTTCTTT. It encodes CASSESGIPSTFLNTEAFF.

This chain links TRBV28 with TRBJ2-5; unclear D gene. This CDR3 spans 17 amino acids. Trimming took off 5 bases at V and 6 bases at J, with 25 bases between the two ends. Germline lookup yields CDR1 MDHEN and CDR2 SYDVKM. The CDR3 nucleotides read TGTGCCAGCAGTCCTTCAGCCGGACGGAGCCGAGCGAAGACCCAGTACTTC. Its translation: CASSPSAGRSRAKTQYF.

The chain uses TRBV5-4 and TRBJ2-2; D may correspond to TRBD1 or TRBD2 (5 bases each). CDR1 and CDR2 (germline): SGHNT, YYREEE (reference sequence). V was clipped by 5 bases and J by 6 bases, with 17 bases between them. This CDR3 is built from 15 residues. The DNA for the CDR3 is TGTGCCAGCAGGGTTGGTGGGACCAGCGCCGGGGAGCTGTTTTTT. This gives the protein CASRVGGTSAGELFF.

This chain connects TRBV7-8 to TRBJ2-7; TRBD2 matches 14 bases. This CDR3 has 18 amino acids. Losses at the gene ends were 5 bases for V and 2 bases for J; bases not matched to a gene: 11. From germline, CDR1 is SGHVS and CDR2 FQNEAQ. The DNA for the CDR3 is TGTGCCAGCAGCAAAAAAGGACTAGCGGGAGGAGCACCCTACGAGCAGTACTTC. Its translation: CASSKKGLAGGAPYEQYF.